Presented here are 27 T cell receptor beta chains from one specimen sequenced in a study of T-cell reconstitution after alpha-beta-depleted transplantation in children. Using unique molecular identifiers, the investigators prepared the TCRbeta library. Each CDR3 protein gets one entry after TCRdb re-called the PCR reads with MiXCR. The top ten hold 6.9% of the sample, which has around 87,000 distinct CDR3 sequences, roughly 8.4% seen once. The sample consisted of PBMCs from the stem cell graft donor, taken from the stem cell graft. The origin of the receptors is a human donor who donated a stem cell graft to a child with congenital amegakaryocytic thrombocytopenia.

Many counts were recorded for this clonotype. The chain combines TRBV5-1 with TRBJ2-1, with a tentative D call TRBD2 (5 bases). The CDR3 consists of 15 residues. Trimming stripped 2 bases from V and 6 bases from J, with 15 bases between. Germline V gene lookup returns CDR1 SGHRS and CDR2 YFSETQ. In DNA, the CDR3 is TGCGCCAGCAGCTTAGGAGAGCCAGCGGCCAATGAGCAGTTCTTC. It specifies CASSLGEPAANEQFF.

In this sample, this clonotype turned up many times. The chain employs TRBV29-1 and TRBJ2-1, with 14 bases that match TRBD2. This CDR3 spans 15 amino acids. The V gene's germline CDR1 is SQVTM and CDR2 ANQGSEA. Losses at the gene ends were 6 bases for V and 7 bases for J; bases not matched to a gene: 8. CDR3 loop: CSVGGTSGGGNEQFF. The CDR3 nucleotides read TGCAGCGTGGGGGGGACTAGCGGGGGAGGAAATGAGCAGTTCTTC.

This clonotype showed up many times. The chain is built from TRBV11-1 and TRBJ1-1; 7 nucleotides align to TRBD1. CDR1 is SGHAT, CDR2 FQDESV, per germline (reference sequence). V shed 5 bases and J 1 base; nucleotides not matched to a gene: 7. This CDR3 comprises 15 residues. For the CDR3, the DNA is TGTGCCAGCAGCCAACTGACAGGGCAGAACACTGAAGCTTTCTTT. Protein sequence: CASSQLTGQNTEAFF.

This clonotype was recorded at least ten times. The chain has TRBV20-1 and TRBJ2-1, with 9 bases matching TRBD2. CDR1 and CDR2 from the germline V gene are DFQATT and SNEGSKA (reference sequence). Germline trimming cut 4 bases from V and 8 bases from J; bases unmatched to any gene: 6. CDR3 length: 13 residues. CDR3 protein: CSATAGGWDEQFF. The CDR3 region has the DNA TGCAGTGCTACAGCGGGGGGTTGGGATGAGCAGTTCTTC.

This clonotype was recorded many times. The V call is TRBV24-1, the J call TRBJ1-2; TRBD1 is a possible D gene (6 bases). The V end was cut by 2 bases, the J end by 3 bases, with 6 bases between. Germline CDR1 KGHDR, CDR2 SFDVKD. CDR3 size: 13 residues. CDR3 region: CATSDSGDYGYTF. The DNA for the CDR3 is TGTGCCACCAGTGATTCAGGGGACTATGGCTACACCTTC.

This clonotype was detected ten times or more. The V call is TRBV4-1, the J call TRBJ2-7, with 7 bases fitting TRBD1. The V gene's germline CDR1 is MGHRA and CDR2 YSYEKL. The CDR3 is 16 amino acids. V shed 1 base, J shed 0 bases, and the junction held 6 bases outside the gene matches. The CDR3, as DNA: TGCGCCAGCAGCCAAGGACGACAGGGTAGCTCCTACGAGCAGTACTTC. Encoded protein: CASSQGRQGSSYEQYF.

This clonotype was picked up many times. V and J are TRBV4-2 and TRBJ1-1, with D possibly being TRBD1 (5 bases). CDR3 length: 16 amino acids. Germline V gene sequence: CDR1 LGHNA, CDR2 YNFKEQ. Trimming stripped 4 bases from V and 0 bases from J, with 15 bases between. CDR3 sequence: CASSPERGRMNTEAFF. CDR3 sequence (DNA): TGTGCCAGCAGCCCCGAAAGGGGTAGGATGAACACTGAAGCTTTCTTT.

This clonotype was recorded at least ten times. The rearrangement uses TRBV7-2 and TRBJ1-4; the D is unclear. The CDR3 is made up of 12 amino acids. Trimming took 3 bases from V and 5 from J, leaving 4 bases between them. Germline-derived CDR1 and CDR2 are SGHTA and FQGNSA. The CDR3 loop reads CASSFGNEKLFF. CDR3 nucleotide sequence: TGTGCCAGCAGCTTCGGGAATGAAAAACTGTTTTTT.

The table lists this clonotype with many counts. The CDR3 here is CSARDRGQGFYEQYF. CDR3 DNA: TGCAGTGCTAGAGATCGTGGGCAGGGGTTTTACGAGCAGTACTTC. This chain links TRBV20-1 with TRBJ2-7; TRBD1 is a possible D gene (6 bases). The CDR3 spans 15 residues. Germline assignment: CDR1 DFQATT and CDR2 SNEGSKA (reference sequence). The ends were cut back, 0 bases at V and 4 bases at J, with 16 bases in the middle.

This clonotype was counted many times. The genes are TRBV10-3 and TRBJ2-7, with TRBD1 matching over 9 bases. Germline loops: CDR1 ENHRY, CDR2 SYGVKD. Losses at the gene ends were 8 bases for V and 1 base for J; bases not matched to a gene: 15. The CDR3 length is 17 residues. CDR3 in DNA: TGTGCCATCGGCCCCGGGACAGGGCCCCTTTCTTCCTACGAGCAGTACTTC. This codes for CAIGPGTGPLSSYEQYF.

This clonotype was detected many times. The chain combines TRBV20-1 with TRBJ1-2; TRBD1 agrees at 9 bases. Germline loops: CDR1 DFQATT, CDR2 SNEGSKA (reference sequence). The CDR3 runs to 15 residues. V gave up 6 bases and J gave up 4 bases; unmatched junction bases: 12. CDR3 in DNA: TGCAGTGCGCGAGAACAGGGGGCGCCAAGCTATGGCTACACCTTC. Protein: CSAREQGAPSYGYTF.

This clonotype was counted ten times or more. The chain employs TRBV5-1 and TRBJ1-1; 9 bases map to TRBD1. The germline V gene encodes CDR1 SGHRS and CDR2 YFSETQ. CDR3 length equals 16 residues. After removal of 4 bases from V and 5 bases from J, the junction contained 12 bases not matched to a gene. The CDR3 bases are TGCGCCAGCAGCGCGGAAGTACAGGGGGCTGGAACTGAAGCTTTCTTT. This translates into CASSAEVQGAGTEAFF.

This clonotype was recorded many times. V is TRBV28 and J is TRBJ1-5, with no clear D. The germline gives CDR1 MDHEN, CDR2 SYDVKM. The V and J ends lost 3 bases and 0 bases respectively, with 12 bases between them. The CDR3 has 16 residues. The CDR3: CASSFFGSHSNQPQHF. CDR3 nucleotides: TGTGCCAGCAGTTTTTTCGGGAGCCATAGCAATCAGCCCCAGCATTTT. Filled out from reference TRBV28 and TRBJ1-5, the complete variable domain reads DVKVTQSSRYLVKRTGEKVFLECVQDMDHENMFWYRQDPGLGLRLIYFSYDVKMKEKGDIPEGYSVSREKKERFSLILESASTNQTSMYLCASSFFGSHSNQPQHFGDGTRLSIL.

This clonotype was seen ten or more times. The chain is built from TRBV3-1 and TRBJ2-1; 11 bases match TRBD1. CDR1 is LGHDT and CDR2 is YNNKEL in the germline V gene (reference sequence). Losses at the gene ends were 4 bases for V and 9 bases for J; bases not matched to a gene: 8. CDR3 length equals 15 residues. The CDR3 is CASSPGQGAFFEQFF. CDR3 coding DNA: TGTGCCAGCAGCCCCGGACAGGGGGCTTTTTTTGAGCAGTTCTTC.

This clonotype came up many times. The CDR3 spells CASSQAGTGGRQPQHF. The CDR3 DNA sequence: TGTGCCAGCAGCCAAGCCGGGACAGGGGGCAGGCAGCCCCAGCATTTT. The chain couples TRBV3-1 to TRBJ1-5, with 12 bases fitting TRBD1. There are 16 residues in the CDR3. The ends lost 1 base at V and 7 bases at J; junction bases unmatched: 5. Germline V gene sequence: CDR1 LGHDT, CDR2 YNNKEL (reference sequence).

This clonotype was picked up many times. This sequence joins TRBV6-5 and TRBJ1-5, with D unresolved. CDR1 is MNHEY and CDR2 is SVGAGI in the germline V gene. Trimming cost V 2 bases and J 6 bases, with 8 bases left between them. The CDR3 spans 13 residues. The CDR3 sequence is CASSYRESQPQHF. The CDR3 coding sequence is TGTGCCAGCAGTTACCGGGAAAGTCAGCCCCAGCATTTT.

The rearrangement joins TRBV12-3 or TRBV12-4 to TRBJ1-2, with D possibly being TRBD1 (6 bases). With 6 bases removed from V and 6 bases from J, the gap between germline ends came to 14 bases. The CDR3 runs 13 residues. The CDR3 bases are TGTGCCAGCAGCTCCCAGGGGTATGATGGCTACACCTTC. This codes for CASSSQGYDGYTF.

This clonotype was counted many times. The CDR3 DNA reads TGCAGTGCTAGCGGAGGGTTAAATCGAATTAGCAATCAGCCCCAGCATTTT. Amino acids: CSASGGLNRISNQPQHF. The chain employs TRBV20-1 and TRBJ1-5; D remains unclear. CDR3 length: 17 amino acids. The germline V and J ends were trimmed by 3 bases and 0 bases, with 18 bases remaining between them. Germline loops: CDR1 DFQATT, CDR2 SNEGSKA (reference sequence).

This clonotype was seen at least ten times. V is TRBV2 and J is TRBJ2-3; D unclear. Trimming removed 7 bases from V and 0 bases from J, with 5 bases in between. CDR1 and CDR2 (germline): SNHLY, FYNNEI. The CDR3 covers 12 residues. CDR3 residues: CASIRSTDTQYF. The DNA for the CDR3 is TGTGCCAGCATACGGAGCACAGATACGCAGTATTTT.

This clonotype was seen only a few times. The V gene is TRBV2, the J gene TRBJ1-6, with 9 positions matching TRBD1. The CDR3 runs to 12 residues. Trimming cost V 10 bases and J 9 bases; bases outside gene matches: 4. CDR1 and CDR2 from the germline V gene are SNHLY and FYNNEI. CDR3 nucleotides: TGTGCCACCGGGACAGGGAGTTCACCCCTCCACTTT. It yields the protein CATGTGSSPLHF.

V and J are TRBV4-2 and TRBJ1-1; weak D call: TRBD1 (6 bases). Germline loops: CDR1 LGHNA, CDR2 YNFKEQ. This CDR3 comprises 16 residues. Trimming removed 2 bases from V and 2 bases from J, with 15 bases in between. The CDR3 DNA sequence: TGTGCCAGCAGCCAATACATAGGCAGGGGAAACACTGAAGCTTTCTTT. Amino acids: CASSQYIGRGNTEAFF.

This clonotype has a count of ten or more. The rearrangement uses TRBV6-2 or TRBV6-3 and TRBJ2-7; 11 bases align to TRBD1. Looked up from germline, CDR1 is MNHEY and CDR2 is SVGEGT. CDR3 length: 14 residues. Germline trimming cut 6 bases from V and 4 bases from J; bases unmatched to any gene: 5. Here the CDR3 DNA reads TGTGCCAGCAGGACGGACAGGGGGCTTTACGAGCAGTACTTC. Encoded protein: CASRTDRGLYEQYF.

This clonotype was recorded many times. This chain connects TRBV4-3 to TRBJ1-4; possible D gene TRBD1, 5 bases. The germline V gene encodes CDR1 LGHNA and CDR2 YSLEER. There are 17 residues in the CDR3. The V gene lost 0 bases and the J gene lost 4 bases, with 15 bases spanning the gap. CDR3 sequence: CASSQEFSGLGNEKLFF. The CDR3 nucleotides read TGCGCCAGCAGCCAAGAATTTTCAGGGTTGGGTAATGAAAAACTGTTTTTT.

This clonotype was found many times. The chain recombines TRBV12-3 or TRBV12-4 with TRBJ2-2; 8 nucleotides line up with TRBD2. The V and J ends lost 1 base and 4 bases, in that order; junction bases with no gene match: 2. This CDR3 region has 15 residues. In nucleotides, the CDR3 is TGTGCCAGCAGTTTAGGTCGGGGGGGCACCGGGGAGCTGTTTTTT. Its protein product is CASSLGRGGTGELFF.

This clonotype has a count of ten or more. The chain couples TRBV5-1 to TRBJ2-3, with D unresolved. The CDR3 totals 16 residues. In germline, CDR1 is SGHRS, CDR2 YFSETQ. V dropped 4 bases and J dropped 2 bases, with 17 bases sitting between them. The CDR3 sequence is CASSEGPGINTDTQYF. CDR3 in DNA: TGCGCCAGCAGCGAAGGTCCGGGCATTAACACAGATACGCAGTATTTT.

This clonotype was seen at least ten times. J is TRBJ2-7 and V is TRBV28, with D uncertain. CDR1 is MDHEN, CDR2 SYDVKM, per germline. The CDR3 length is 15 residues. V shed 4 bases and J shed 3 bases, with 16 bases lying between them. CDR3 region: CASSSTDSTHYEQYF. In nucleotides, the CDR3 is TGTGCCAGCAGTTCTACCGACTCGACCCACTACGAGCAGTACTTC.

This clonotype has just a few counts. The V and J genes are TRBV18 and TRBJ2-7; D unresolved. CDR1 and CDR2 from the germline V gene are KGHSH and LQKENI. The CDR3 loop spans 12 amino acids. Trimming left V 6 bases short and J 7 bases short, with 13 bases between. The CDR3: CASSSPQREQYF. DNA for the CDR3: TGTGCCAGCTCTTCACCTCAAAGGGAGCAGTACTTC.